One and the same sample provided the 28 T cell receptor beta chains below, sequenced in a study of blood T cell repertoires in COVID-19. The data were produced by immunoSEQ multiplex PCR, yet TCRdb's version contains in-frame clones alone and is incomplete. The repertoire includes roughly 250,000 clones, roughly 91% of them detected once, and 8.8% sits in the top ten. Input material: PBMCs or T cells enriched from blood (not recorded which). These receptors came from a man aged 40-55 years who had recovered from COVID-19.

V is TRBV28 and J is TRBJ1-4; 8 bases are shared with TRBD1. The V gene's germline CDR1 is MDHEN and CDR2 SYDVKM. The CDR3 loop spans 15 amino acids. J lost 7 bases, V lost 4 bases, and 8 bases had no gene match. Here the CDR3 reads CASSSPTGAVEKLFF. The CDR3 DNA reads as TGTGCCAGCAGTTCCCCGACAGGGGCGGTTGAAAAACTGTTTTTT.

This clone was observed a few times. CDR3 loop: CASSPAGGHNEQFF. CDR3 DNA: TGTGCCAGCTCCCCCGCGGGAGGGCACAATGAGCAGTTCTTC. V usage is TRBV7-3 and J usage is TRBJ2-1; the match to TRBD2 covers 9 bases. The CDR3 runs to 14 residues. Germline CDR1 reads SGHTA; CDR2 reads FQGTGA. V was pared by 8 bases and J by 5 bases, with 7 bases of the junction left unmatched.

This clone was observed once. The chain couples TRBV5-1 to TRBJ1-3, with no clear D. Trimming shortened V by 0 bases and J by 4 bases, and 20 bases separated the two germline ends. Per germline, CDR1 SGHRS and CDR2 YFSETQ. This CDR3 spans 18 amino acids. CDR3 loop: CASSLAPGRYTEGNTIYF. The CDR3 nucleotides are TGCGCCAGCAGCTTGGCCCCTGGTCGGTATACAGAAGGAAACACCATATATTTT.

This clone is a singleton in its sample. This sequence joins TRBV6-5 and TRBJ2-7; 9 positions match TRBD2. Losses at the gene ends were 6 bases for V and 3 bases for J; bases not matched to a gene: 3. Germline V gene sequence: CDR1 MNHEY, CDR2 SVGAGI. The CDR3 has 13 residues. The DNA of the CDR3 is TGTGCCAGCAGGGTAGCGGGGGTCTACGAGCAGTACTTC. The encoded protein is CASRVAGVYEQYF.

This chain connects TRBV18 to TRBJ1-2, with D unresolved. CDR1 is KGHSH, CDR2 LQKENI, per germline. The CDR3 length is 14 residues. The germline V and J ends were trimmed by 3 bases and 2 bases, with 10 bases remaining between them. CDR3 nucleotides: TGTGCCAGCTCACCCCAAGGAGGGAACTATGGCTACACCTTC. This encodes CASSPQGGNYGYTF.

This clone was seen just once. The CDR3 coding sequence is TGTGCCAGCAGCTTACAGGTTCAGGGGTTGACCGGGGAGCTGTTTTTT. Its translation is CASSLQVQGLTGELFF. The rearrangement links TRBV5-5 to TRBJ2-2, with D possibly TRBD1 on 6 matching bases. Trimming cost V 2 bases and J 5 bases, with 16 bases left between them. From germline, CDR1 is SGHKS and CDR2 YYEKEE (reference sequence). The CDR3 has 16 amino acids.

The chain couples TRBV9 to TRBJ2-3; TRBD2 aligns across 12 bases. Germline loops: CDR1 SGDLS, CDR2 YYNGEE. The CDR3 consists of 19 residues. With 4 bases clipped from V and 4 bases from J, the junction kept 16 bases outside the gene matches. Here the CDR3 reads CASSPFSTSGGLSADTQYF. The CDR3 bases are TGTGCCAGCAGCCCCTTTTCGACTAGCGGGGGCTTGTCAGCAGATACGCAGTATTTT.

J is TRBJ2-4 and V is TRBV29-1; possibly TRBD2 for D (7 bases). V shed 4 bases and J shed 4 bases, with 14 bases lying between them. There are 14 residues in the CDR3. CDR1 is SQVTM, CDR2 ANQGSEA, per germline. The CDR3 DNA sequence: TGCAGCGTTGGGGGGGGCAGCGGGAAAAACATTCAGTACTTC. Residues: CSVGGGSGKNIQYF.

V usage is TRBV5-4 and J usage is TRBJ1-6, with D perhaps TRBD1 (6 bases). The CDR3 covers 14 residues. Trimming stripped 4 bases from V and 7 bases from J, with 12 bases between. Germline CDR1 SGHNT, CDR2 YYREEE (reference sequence). The CDR3 protein is CASSRRTANSPLHF. The CDR3, as DNA: TGTGCCAGCAGCAGACGGACAGCGAATTCACCCCTCCACTTT.

The chain uses TRBV11-3 and TRBJ1-1, with 7 bases that match TRBD1. Germline-derived CDR1 and CDR2 are SGHNT and YENEEA. The V gene end was trimmed by 5 bases and the J gene end by 3 bases; junction bases not matched to a gene: 9. The CDR3 length is 15 residues. The CDR3 reads CASSPKRDRYTEAFF. CDR3 in DNA: TGTGCCAGCAGCCCTAAACGGGACAGATACACTGAAGCTTTCTTT.

The gene calls are TRBV7-2 and TRBJ2-7; no reliable D call. This CDR3 has 14 amino acids. The ends were cut back, 5 bases at V and 0 bases at J, with 11 bases in the middle. Looked up from germline, CDR1 is SGHTA and CDR2 is FQGNSA. The CDR3 sequence is CASSPRTVSYEQYF. The CDR3 region has the DNA TGTGCCAGCAGCCCACGAACGGTCTCCTACGAGCAGTACTTC.

The V and J genes are TRBV19 and TRBJ1-2; D is possibly TRBD1 (6 bases). Looked up from germline, CDR1 is LNHDA and CDR2 is SQIVND (reference sequence). This CDR3 is built from 15 residues. V lost 10 bases to trimming and J lost 1 base, with 19 bases between them. The CDR3, as DNA: TGTGCCACTCGGACAGTAGCGTCCATTAACTATGGCTACACCTTC. Its translation: CATRTVASINYGYTF.

This clone was seen just once. The chain has TRBV12-3 or TRBV12-4 and TRBJ1-2; D not certain. The CDR3 extends over 12 amino acids. V gave up 3 bases and J gave up 6 bases, with 8 bases separating them. The CDR3 nucleotides are TGTGCCAGCAGTTTGAACCTACATGGCTACACCTTC. Translation: CASSLNLHGYTF.

The chain employs TRBV2 and TRBJ1-4, with 9 bases fitting TRBD1. Trimming at V came to 8 bases and at J to 5 bases, leaving 9 bases not matched to a gene. The CDR3 has 15 residues. Germline-derived CDR1 and CDR2 are SNHLY and FYNNEI. The CDR3 bases are TGTGCCAGCCTTTTTCCGGGACAGGGAAATGAAAAACTGTTTTTT. Amino acids: CASLFPGQGNEKLFF.

The chain links TRBV19 to TRBJ1-1, with TRBD1 as a possible D gene (6 bases). V lost 5 bases, J lost 0 bases, and 13 bases lay in between. The CDR3 is 15 amino acids. Germline V gene data show CDR1 as LNHDA and CDR2 as SQIVND (reference sequence). In nucleotides, the CDR3 is TGTGCCAGTAGTCCTGCGGACAGCATGAACACTGAAGCTTTCTTT. Amino acids: CASSPADSMNTEAFF.

This chain connects TRBV12-3 or TRBV12-4 to TRBJ1-2, with a possible D match to TRBD1 (5 bases). The CDR3 extends over 13 amino acids. V shed 2 bases and J shed 3 bases, with 7 bases lying between them. CDR3 DNA: TGTGCCAGCAGTTTAAAGACAGACTATGGCTACACCTTC. Translated: CASSLKTDYGYTF.

J is TRBJ2-3 and V is TRBV18, with TRBD2 matching 9 bases. Germline trimming cut 3 bases from V and 5 bases from J; bases unmatched to any gene: 0. Germline values: CDR1 KGHSH, CDR2 LQKENI. The CDR3 totals 13 residues. Written as DNA, the CDR3 is TGTGCCAGCTCACCGACTAGCGGAGATACGCAGTATTTT. This translates into CASSPTSGDTQYF.

The V gene is TRBV27, the J gene TRBJ1-5; D gene ambiguous. V lost 0 bases and J lost 4, with 13 bases in between. This CDR3 is 16 amino acids long. Looked up from germline, CDR1 is MNHEY and CDR2 is SMNVEV (reference sequence). CDR3 DNA sequence: TGTGCCAGCAGTTTATCATTCCTCCGGGGTAATCAGCCCCAGCATTTT. Translation gives CASSLSFLRGNQPQHF.

This chain uses TRBV6-8 with TRBJ2-7; a possible D gene is TRBD1 (6 bases). The CDR3 extends over 14 amino acids. Trimming took off 7 bases at V and 3 bases at J, with 16 bases between the two ends. Germline V gene data show CDR1 as MNHGY and CDR2 as SAAAGT. This chain's CDR3 is CASTQRTAYYEQYF. CDR3 bases: TGTGCCAGCACTCAAAGGACAGCGTACTACGAGCAGTACTTC.

The CDR3 region is CASKRQTYEQYF. In nucleotides, the CDR3 is TGTGCCAGCAAGAGACAGACCTACGAGCAGTACTTC. The rearrangement uses TRBV2 and TRBJ2-7; D perhaps matches TRBD1 (5 bases). This CDR3 has 12 amino acids. V gave up 7 bases and J gave up 2 bases, with 9 bases separating them. Looked up from germline, CDR1 is SNHLY and CDR2 is FYNNEI.

The chain recombines TRBV19 with TRBJ2-7; the match to TRBD2 covers 12 bases. The CDR3 has 16 residues. Germline trimming cut 3 bases from V and 2 bases from J; bases unmatched to any gene: 5. Germline values: CDR1 LNHDA, CDR2 SQIVND (reference sequence). The CDR3 here is CASSIEGLAGTYEQYF. CDR3 bases: TGTGCCAGTAGTATCGAGGGACTAGCGGGTACCTACGAGCAGTACTTC. The variable domain in full, completed from reference TRBV19 and TRBJ2-7, reads DGGITQSPKYLFRKEGQNVTLSCEQNLNHDAMYWYRQDPGQGLRLIYYSQIVNDFQKGDIAEGYSVSREKKESFPLTVTSAQKNPTAFYLCASSIEGLAGTYEQYFGPGTRLTVT.

For the CDR3, the DNA is TGCGCCAGCAGCCAAGTATCAGGGGCCATGGCGCCCCTCCACTTT. Its protein product is CASSQVSGAMAPLHF. V gene TRBV4-3 combines with J gene TRBJ1-6; a possible D gene is TRBD1 (6 bases). CDR1 LGHNA and CDR2 YSLEER come from the germline V gene. V lost 1 base and J lost 13, with 17 bases in between. The CDR3 is 15 amino acids.

The V and J genes are TRBV15 and TRBJ2-3, with 7 bases matching TRBD2. With V trimmed by 3 bases and J by 5 bases, 5 bases remained unmatched. Germline V gene sequence: CDR1 LNHNV, CDR2 YYDKDF (reference sequence). This CDR3 contains 14 residues. The CDR3 DNA sequence: TGTGCCACCAGCAGGAGGACGGGGGGAGATACGCAGTATTTT. Translation: CATSRRTGGDTQYF.

The genes are TRBV11-2 and TRBJ2-1, with 11 bases lining up with TRBD1. The CDR3 totals 17 residues. V lost 5 bases, J lost 6 bases, and 12 bases stayed unmatched. Germline lookup yields CDR1 SGHAT and CDR2 FQNNGV. DNA of the CDR3: TGTGCCAGCAGCGCCCAAACCCCGGGACAGGGGGTCAATGAGCAGTTCTTC. Its translation is CASSAQTPGQGVNEQFF.

The chain is built from TRBV2 and TRBJ1-5, with D uncertain. This CDR3 contains 14 residues. CDR1 and CDR2 from the germline V gene are SNHLY and FYNNEI. V was clipped by 4 bases and J by 0 bases, with 7 bases between them. The CDR3 DNA follows: TGTGCCAGCAGTGTGAGGGTTAGCAATCAGCCCCAGCATTTT. It specifies CASSVRVSNQPQHF.

This chain links TRBV6-5 with TRBJ2-7; 10 bases map to TRBD1. Germline CDR1 and CDR2: MNHEY and SVGAGI. V lost 7 bases, J lost 4 bases, and 7 bases stayed unmatched. This CDR3 contains 14 residues. The CDR3 DNA sequence: TGTGCCAGCAACAGACAGGGGGCTGCTTACGAGCAGTACTTC. Its protein product is CASNRQGAAYEQYF.

This clone has just a few counts. This chain connects TRBV2 to TRBJ1-6; D perhaps matches TRBD1 (5 bases). Germline lookup yields CDR1 SNHLY and CDR2 FYNNEI. Trimming stripped 4 bases from V and 6 bases from J, with 16 bases between. The CDR3 has 16 amino acids. The CDR3 region is CASSGGGTGVNSPLHF. The CDR3 DNA is TGTGCCAGCAGTGGGGGAGGTACGGGGGTTAATTCACCCCTCCACTTT. The entire variable domain, with the rest obtained from reference TRBV2 and TRBJ1-6, is as follows: EPEVTQTPSHQVTQMGQEVILRCVPISNHLYFYWYRQILGQKVEFLVSFYNNEISEKSEIFDDQFSVERPDGSNFTLKIRSTKLEDSAMYFCASSGGGTGVNSPLHFGNGTRLTVT.

The genes are TRBV4-1 and TRBJ1-1; 12 bases match TRBD1. The CDR3 has 18 amino acids. Germline CDR1 and CDR2: MGHRA and YSYEKL. The ends lost 5 bases at V and 3 bases at J; junction bases unmatched: 13. CDR3 sequence (DNA): TGCGCCAGCAGCGGGCCGGGACAGGGGGCTGAAGGGGACACTGAAGCTTTCTTT. It encodes CASSGPGQGAEGDTEAFF.